Presented here are 26 T cell receptor beta chains from one specimen sequenced in a study of T cells expressing NK-cell markers. From its re-call of the 5' RACE reads, TCRdb lists each CDR3 protein once, without DNA. This sample contains roughly 390,000 distinct CDR3 sequences. Sequenced input: blood T cells: a sorted CD56 or NKG2C T cell subset, CD4+ or CD8+ T cells, or bulk PBMC T cells (not recorded which). These receptor sequences come from a woman between 45 and 60 years old in good health.

The chain carries TRBV5-4 and TRBJ2-5; TCRdb names TRBD2, which stays unverified in the absence of DNA. Germline V gene data show CDR1 as SGHNT and CDR2 as YYREEE (reference sequence). CDR3 length: 16 residues. Here the CDR3 reads CASSLELAAFLETQYF.

The V call is TRBV30, the J call TRBJ1-1; TCRdb's D call, TRBD1, is unchecked because there is no DNA. The CDR3 length is 15 residues. The germline CDR1 and CDR2 sequences are GTSNPN and SVGIG (reference sequence). This CDR3 reads CAWSVARGRLTEAFF.

The V and J genes are TRBV6-1 and TRBJ2-3; the D call from TCRdb, TRBD2, cannot be confirmed without DNA. The germline V gene has CDR1 MNHNS and CDR2 SASEGT. This CDR3 contains 14 residues. CDR3 loop: CASLTRELAYTQYF.

The chain links TRBV20-1 to TRBJ1-2; TCRdb outputs TRBD1, but without DNA this stays unchecked. Germline V gene sequence: CDR1 DFQATT, CDR2 SNEGSKA (reference sequence). The CDR3 runs 14 residues. CDR3 sequence reads: CSARDVTGSYGYTF.

This chain uses TRBV11-1 with TRBJ2-7. CDR1 and CDR2 (germline): SGHAT, FQDESV (reference sequence). The CDR3 covers 13 residues. The CDR3 reads CASSPRGPYEQYF.

This sequence joins TRBV6-5 and TRBJ1-2. From germline, CDR1 is MNHEY and CDR2 SVGAGI. The CDR3 sequence is 15 residues long. CDR3: CASSYSREANYGYTF.

The chain employs TRBV11-2 and TRBJ1-2. This CDR3 has 13 amino acids. CDR1 and CDR2 from the germline V gene are SGHAT and FQNNGV. CDR3 loop: CASSFDTIYGYTF. The complete variable domain, with remaining parts taken from reference TRBV11-2 and TRBJ1-2, reads EAGVAQSPRYKIIEKRQSVAFWCNPISGHATLYWYQQILGQGPKLLIQFQNNGVVDDSQLPKDRFSAERLKGVDSTLKIQPAKLEDSAVYLCASSFDTIYGYTFGSGTRLTVV.

This chain uses TRBV15 with TRBJ2-4; without DNA, the TCRdb call of TRBD2 cannot be checked. Germline CDR1 LNHNV, CDR2 YYDKDF (reference sequence). This CDR3 comprises 15 residues. The CDR3 sequence is CATGLLAGVGNIQYF. The variable domain in full, with the rest retrieved from reference TRBV15 and TRBJ2-4, is DAMVIQNPRYQVTQFGKPVTLSCSQTLNHNVMYWYQQKSSQAPKLLFHYYDKDFNNEADTPDNFQSRRPNTSFCFLDIRSPGLGDTAMYLCATGLLAGVGNIQYFGAGTRLSVL.

This rearrangement joins TRBV5-4 to TRBJ1-5; the D call from TCRdb, TRBD1, cannot be confirmed without DNA. Germline V lookup: CDR1 SGHNT, CDR2 YYREEE (reference sequence). The CDR3 contains 14 residues. The CDR3 sequence is CASSLSGADQPQHF.

This chain connects TRBV12-3 or TRBV12-4 to TRBJ1-6. The CDR3 is 16 residues long. CDR3 sequence reads: CASSLGVRAGNSPLHF.

The gene calls are TRBV11-2 and TRBJ2-5. This CDR3 region has 16 residues. The germline CDR1 and CDR2 sequences are SGHAT and FQNNGV. The CDR3 protein is CASSGRVGIGTETQYF.

This sequence joins TRBV29-1 and TRBJ2-6; TCRdb's assignment of TRBD1 cannot be checked, as there is no DNA. Germline V gene lookup returns CDR1 SQVTM and CDR2 ANQGSEA. This CDR3 contains 14 residues. The CDR3 spells CSASRQGAANVLTF.

The chain joins TRBV27 to TRBJ2-7; no DNA is available, so the TRBD2 call from TCRdb remains unchecked. Germline V gene sequence: CDR1 MNHEY, CDR2 SMNVEV (reference sequence). CDR3 size: 13 residues. CDR3 sequence: CASSHSGPWQQYF.

The rearrangement links TRBV15 to TRBJ2-3; TCRdb outputs TRBD1, but without DNA this stays unchecked. Germline V CDR1 and CDR2: LNHNV, YYDKDF (reference sequence). The CDR3 contains 16 residues. CDR3 region: CATSRSTGGLTDTQYF.

The chain combines TRBV7-2 with TRBJ2-1. Germline-derived CDR1 and CDR2 are SGHTA and FQGNSA. The CDR3 is 15 amino acids. This chain's CDR3 is CASSSLVGVTDEQFF.

The chain joins TRBV20-1 to TRBJ1-6; TCRdb selects TRBD1, and the lack of DNA leaves this call unchecked. The germline gives CDR1 DFQATT, CDR2 SNEGSKA (reference sequence). The CDR3 sequence is 13 residues long. CDR3 sequence: CSARRTGGSPLHF.

The chain recombines TRBV11-3 with TRBJ2-2; TCRdb proposes TRBD2, but this gene call is untestable without DNA. Germline V CDR1 and CDR2: SGHNT, YENEEA. CDR3 length: 15 amino acids. The CDR3 is CASSLTSGDTGELFF.

This rearrangement joins TRBV6-6 to TRBJ2-1; TCRdb proposes TRBD2, but this gene call is untestable without DNA. The CDR3 is 15 residues long. Per germline, CDR1 MNHNY and CDR2 SVGAGI (reference sequence). CDR3 sequence: CASLGTSGSFYEQFF.

The gene calls are TRBV7-8 and TRBJ2-7; the D gene TCRdb calls, TRBD1, cannot be checked with no DNA. Germline V gene sequence: CDR1 SGHVS, CDR2 FQNEAQ. The CDR3 extends over 14 amino acids. The CDR3 sequence is CASSLGTVHYEQYF.

The chain uses TRBV24-1 and TRBJ2-5; TCRdb reports TRBD2, a call that lacks DNA to check it against. The germline V gene encodes CDR1 KGHDR and CDR2 SFDVKD. This CDR3 region has 16 residues. The CDR3 sequence: CATSDPGLAEQETQYF.

The J gene is TRBJ2-1, the V gene TRBV30; the D gene TCRdb calls, TRBD1, cannot be checked with no DNA. The CDR3 sequence is 13 residues long. CDR1 is GTSNPN, CDR2 SVGIG, per germline (reference sequence). This CDR3 reads CAWSVKTGPREFF.

This chain links TRBV7-6 with TRBJ2-7; TCRdb proposes TRBD2, but this gene call is untestable without DNA. Germline V gene data show CDR1 as SGHVS and CDR2 as FNYEAQ. The length of the CDR3 is 14 residues. CDR3 loop: CASSRLAGDGEQYF.

The CDR3 protein is CSARNAGETQYF. This chain connects TRBV20-1 to TRBJ2-5. CDR1 and CDR2 from the germline V gene are DFQATT and SNEGSKA (reference sequence). This CDR3 spans 12 amino acids.

V gene TRBV20-1 combines with J gene TRBJ1-4; TCRdb's assignment of TRBD1 cannot be checked, as there is no DNA. This CDR3 region has 16 residues. Germline CDR1 is DFQATT and CDR2 is SNEGSKA (reference sequence). The CDR3 protein is CSARSGQGSFSEKLFF.

This chain links TRBV6-5 with TRBJ2-2; TCRdb's D gene call, TRBD2, goes unchecked for lack of DNA. Germline assignment: CDR1 MNHEY and CDR2 SVGAGI. This CDR3 spans 16 amino acids. The CDR3 loop reads CASSHGGLAGAGELFF.

The V gene is TRBV15, the J gene TRBJ2-1; TCRdb names TRBD2, which stays unverified in the absence of DNA. The CDR3 length is 14 residues. In germline, CDR1 is LNHNV, CDR2 YYDKDF (reference sequence). This CDR3 reads CATSRIAGINEQFF.